A single TCR beta chain is shown here with its context. Antigen unknown. This entry comes from a study of shared clonotypes between healthy human individuals. CDR3 length: 11 amino acids. V was clipped by 1 base and J by 9 bases, with 10 bases between them. The germline CDR1 and CDR2 sequences are SQVTM and ANQGSEA. General study findings and limits: Non-shared clonotypes showed lower generation probabilities than clonotypes common to all four donors.

Sequenced by immunoSEQ multiplex PCR; TCRdb stores in-frame clones only, minus some. The sample lists roughly 100,000 clones; approximately 70% were seen once. The specimen sequenced was memory CD8+ T cells sorted from blood. Specified subset: CD45RO+ cells pooled with CCR7-negative TemRA cells. This clonotype was sampled from a woman aged 25 to 39 in good health. J is TRBJ2-7 and V is TRBV29-1, with D perhaps matching TRBD1 or TRBD2 (5 bases each). The CDR3 loop reads CSVEVGTRQYF. The CDR3 bases are TGCAGCGTTGAAGTGGGGACGCGGCAGTACTTC.